These T cell receptor beta chains were read from a single sample in a study of T cells in Graves' hyperthyroidism and ophthalmopathy. TCRdb reprocessed the multiplex PCR reads with MiXCR, giving one entry per CDR3 protein. The data hold roughly 630,000 distinct CDR3 sequences, with 15% to 17% observed a single time. Sample: blood. Receptor source: a woman aged 25 to 39 with Graves' hyperthyroidism. CDR3s include the opening cysteine and the closing phenylalanine or tryptophan. The D gene is left open where the match is weak. Rows give clone size only sometimes, using once, few, many, or a class for an expanded clone.

TRBV5-4	NA	TRBJ2-2	NA	TGTGCCAGCAGCTTGGGGCCCTCCGCCAAGGCCGGCGGGGAGCTGTTTTTT	CASSLGPSAKAGGELFF
TRBV6-1	TRBD2	TRBJ2-1	many	TGTGCCAGCAGCATGCTAGCGGGAGGGGAGGATGAGCAGTTCTTC	CASSMLAGGEDEQFF
TRBV3-1	NA	TRBJ1-4	many	TGTGCCAGCAGCCTGGCAGGGGTTGATGAAAAACTGTTTTTT	CASSLAGVDEKLFF
TRBV19	NA	TRBJ1-2	many	TGTGCCAGTAGTCTGGGCAGGGGAAAGACTAACTATGGCTACACCTTC	CASSLGRGKTNYGYTF
TRBV10-3	TRBD2	TRBJ2-2	many	TGTGCCATCAGTCTCCAATACCTAACTAGCGGGAAGAACACCGGGGAGCTGTTTTTT	CAISLQYLTSGKNTGELFF
TRBV6-9	TRBD2	TRBJ2-7	once	TGTGCCAGCAGTTCCCCCCGACTAGCGGGAGAAAGCGAGCAGTACTTC	CASSSPRLAGESEQYF
TRBV20-1	NA	TRBJ2-7	few	TGCAGTGCTAGGAAACTTGGCGAGCAGTACTTC	CSARKLGEQYF
TRBV7-2	TRBD2	TRBJ2-1	many	TGTGCCAGCAGCCCAGCCGGGACTAGCATCTATGAGCAGTTCTTC	CASSPAGTSIYEQFF
TRBV11-1	TRBD2	TRBJ2-3	NA	TGTGCCAGCAGCCCGATTGGGACTAGCAGGAAAACAGATACGCAGTATTTT	CASSPIGTSRKTDTQYF
TRBV3-1	TRBD2	TRBJ2-2	NA	TGTGCCAGCAGCCAAGATGATGGACTAGCGGGAGTTTTCGGGGAGCTGTTTTTT	CASSQDDGLAGVFGELFF
TRBV6-1	TRBD2	TRBJ2-1	few	TGTGCCAGCCTAGGGACTAGCGGGCCCAGCTCCTACAATGAGCAGTTCTTC	CASLGTSGPSSYNEQFF
TRBV28	NA	TRBJ2-7	many	TGTGCCAGTTCCCCCGGGTCTTACTACGAGCAGTACTTC	CASSPGSYYEQYF
TRBV7-6	NA	TRBJ2-1	many	TGTGCCAGCAGCCCGGAGGGGGGTAGGGAAAATGAGCAGTTCTTC	CASSPEGGRENEQFF
TRBV3-1	TRBD1	TRBJ1-5	many	TGTGCCAGCAGCCAAGGGACAGGGGTGCAGCCCCAGCATTTT	CASSQGTGVQPQHF
TRBV28	NA	TRBJ2-3	many	TGTGCCAGCAGTTTGATGGTTAGCACAGATACGCAGTATTTT	CASSLMVSTDTQYF
TRBV13	NA	TRBJ2-1	many	TGTGCCAGCAGCTTAGGCCGAGGATCCAACAATGAGCAGTTCTTC	CASSLGRGSNNEQFF
TRBV7-9	TRBD1	TRBJ1-5	NA	TGTGCCAGCAGCCTCGGGACAGGCATTCAGCCCCAGCATTTT	CASSLGTGIQPQHF
TRBV28	NA	TRBJ1-5	many	TGTGCCAGCAGTTTTTCCGGGACTGTCAATCAGCCCCAGCATTTT	CASSFSGTVNQPQHF
TRBV5-1	NA	TRBJ2-1	many	TGCGCCAGCAGCTTGGGGGGTGTGTCCAATGAGCAGTTCTTC	CASSLGGVSNEQFF
TRBV15	NA	TRBJ2-3	NA	TGTGCCACCAGCAGAGCGGGGCGGGGGCATACGCAGTATTTT	CATSRAGRGHTQYF
TRBV11-2	NA	TRBJ2-1	many	TGTGCCAGCAGCCTTCATCCCGGGACTCGGACGAATGAGCAGTTCTTC	CASSLHPGTRTNEQFF
TRBV28	NA	TRBJ1-2	few	TGTGCCAGCAGTTTCCTCGCCTATGGCTACACCTTC	CASSFLAYGYTF
TRBV20-1	NA	TRBJ2-5	many	TGCAGTGCTAGACTTGCCAGCCAAGAGACCCAGTACTTC	CSARLASQETQYF
TRBV20-1	NA	TRBJ1-6	few	TGCAGTGCTAGAGAACAGGGACGGACTATAGGGCTCGGTTCACCCCTCCACTTT	CSAREQGRTIGLGSPLHF
TRBV9	TRBD1	TRBJ1-2	few	TGTGCCAGCAGCGCCAGACAGGGGTGGTATGGCTACACCTTC	CASSARQGWYGYTF
TRBV29-1	NA	TRBJ2-7	many	TGCAGCTTTTCCGGGCCTCAAAACGAGCAGTACTTC	CSFSGPQNEQYF
TRBV9	NA	TRBJ2-6	NA	TGTGCCAGCAGCCCCCGGGGGGACGGACAGCGGATGGTCCTGACTTTC	CASSPRGDGQRMVLTF
TRBV6-5	TRBD1	TRBJ1-5	few	TGTGCCAGCAGTTACCGAGGGACAGGGGGACAGCCCCAGCATTTT	CASSYRGTGGQPQHF
TRBV28	NA	TRBJ2-7	many	TGTGCCAGCAGTTTAGGGCGGCGCGAGCAGTACTTC	CASSLGRREQYF
TRBV5-1	NA	TRBJ2-1	many	TGCGCCAGCAGCTTGGCCGTTAGTTTGCGGAGTAATGAGCAGTTCTTC	CASSLAVSLRSNEQFF
TRBV9	NA	TRBJ1-5	many	TGTGCCAGCAGCGTAGACGGGCTAGATCAGCCCCAGCATTTT	CASSVDGLDQPQHF
TRBV5-1	NA	TRBJ1-4	few	TGCGCCAGCAGCTTGAGGCAAGGGCGGCATGAAAAACTGTTTTTT	CASSLRQGRHEKLFF
TRBV4-3	TRBD1	TRBJ2-5	NA	TGCGCCAGCAGCCGGTGGACAGGGAACCAAGAGACCCAGTACTTC	CASSRWTGNQETQYF
TRBV19	TRBD1	TRBJ2-3	few	TGTGCCAGTAATAGGTGGGACAGGCCCACAGATACGCAGTATTTT	CASNRWDRPTDTQYF
TRBV5-1	NA	TRBJ1-1	many	TGCGCCAGCAGCGCCCTAGCGGGTGACCTTGAAGCTTTCTTT	CASSALAGDLEAFF
TRBV29-1	NA	TRBJ1-5	many	TGCAGCGTGCAATCGGGCTACAATCAGCCCCAGCATTTT	CSVQSGYNQPQHF
TRBV7-2	TRBD2	TRBJ2-1	many	TGTGCCAGCAGCCGCCTTGGGGCGGGGGATGAGCAGTTCTTC	CASSRLGAGDEQFF
TRBV5-1	TRBD1	TRBJ2-5	many	TGCGCCAGCAGCCCTGGACAGGCGACTCGGGAAGAGACCCAGTACTTC	CASSPGQATREETQYF
TRBV19	NA	TRBJ2-6	NA	TGTGCCAGCACAGGGTTCTACTCTGGGGCCAACGTCCTGACTTTC	CASTGFYSGANVLTF
TRBV2	TRBD2	TRBJ2-3	many	TGTGCCAGCAGTGCGGGAGGTGGAAGAGATACGCAGTATTTT	CASSAGGGRDTQYF
TRBV3-1	TRBD2	TRBJ2-2	NA	TGTGCCAGCAGCCAGTTAGAACTAGCGGCCACCGGGGAGCTGTTTTTT	CASSQLELAATGELFF
TRBV5-5	NA	TRBJ2-7	many	TGTGCCAGCAGCTCCCCCACCGGGACAACCTACGAGCAGTACTTC	CASSSPTGTTYEQYF
TRBV6-1	NA	TRBJ1-2	NA	TGTGCCAGCCAGATGGAGAGGGGGTATGGCTACACCTTC	CASQMERGYGYTF